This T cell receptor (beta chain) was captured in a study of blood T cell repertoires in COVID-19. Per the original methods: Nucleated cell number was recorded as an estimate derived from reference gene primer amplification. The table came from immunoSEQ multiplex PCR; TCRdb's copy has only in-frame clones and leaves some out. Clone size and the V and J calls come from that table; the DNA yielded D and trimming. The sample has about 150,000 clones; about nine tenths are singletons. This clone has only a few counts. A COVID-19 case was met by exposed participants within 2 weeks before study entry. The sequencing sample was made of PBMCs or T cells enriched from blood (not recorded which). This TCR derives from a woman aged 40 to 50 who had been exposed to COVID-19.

CDR3 sequence reads: CASSAGQGNYGYTF. DNA of the CDR3: TGTGCCAGCAGTGCGGGACAGGGAAACTATGGCTACACCTTC. The genes are TRBV25-1 and TRBJ1-2, with 9 bases aligning to TRBD1. This CDR3 has 14 amino acids. V trimming: 4 bases; J trimming: 2 bases; junction bases outside the gene matches: 2. Per germline, CDR1 MGHDK and CDR2 SYGVNS.